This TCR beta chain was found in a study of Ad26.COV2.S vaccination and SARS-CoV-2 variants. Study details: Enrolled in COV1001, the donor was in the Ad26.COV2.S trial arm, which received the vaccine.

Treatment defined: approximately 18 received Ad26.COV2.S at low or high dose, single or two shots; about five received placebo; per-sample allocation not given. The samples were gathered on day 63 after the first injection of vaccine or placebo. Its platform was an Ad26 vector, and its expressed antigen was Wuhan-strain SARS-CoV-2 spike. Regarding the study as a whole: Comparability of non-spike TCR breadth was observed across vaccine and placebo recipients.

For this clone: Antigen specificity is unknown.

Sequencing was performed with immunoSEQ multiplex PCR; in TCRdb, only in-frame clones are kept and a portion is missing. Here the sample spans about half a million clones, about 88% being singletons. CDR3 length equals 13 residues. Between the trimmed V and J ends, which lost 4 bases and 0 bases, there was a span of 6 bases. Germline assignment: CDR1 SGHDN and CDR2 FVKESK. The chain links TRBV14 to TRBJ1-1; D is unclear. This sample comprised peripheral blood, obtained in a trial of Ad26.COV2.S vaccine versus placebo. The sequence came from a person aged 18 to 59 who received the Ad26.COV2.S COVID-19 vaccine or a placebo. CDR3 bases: TGTGCCAGCAGCCTGCTAGTGAACACTGAAGCTTTCTTT. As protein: CASSLLVNTEAFF.